Listed here is a single TCR beta chain. Its antigen is undetermined. This sample was included in a study of CD8 T cells in ankylosing spondylitis. This CDR3 has 14 residues. Germline CDR1 is SGHAT and CDR2 is FQNNGV. The ends were cut back, 1 base at V and 5 bases at J, with 10 bases in the middle. Via MiXCR, TCRdb re-called the 5' RACE reads, giving one row per CDR3 protein. The table includes around 150,000 distinct CDR3 sequences, roughly 10% detected once. Study-wide points: Earlier authors reported some of these motif variants in reactive arthritis synovial fluid and blood. Peripheral blood held disease-linked clones only at relatively low frequency, and these were CD8+.

The rearrangement links TRBV11-2 to TRBJ2-3; perhaps TRBD2 as D (7 bases). The sequence derives from a male donor with ankylosing spondylitis or in good health (not recorded which). Sample: blood, either unsorted or a sorted T cell fraction (not recorded which). CDR3 bases: TGTGCCAGCAGCTTAGGGGGGGGCTTAGATACGCAGTATTTT. It is translated as CASSLGGGLDTQYF.